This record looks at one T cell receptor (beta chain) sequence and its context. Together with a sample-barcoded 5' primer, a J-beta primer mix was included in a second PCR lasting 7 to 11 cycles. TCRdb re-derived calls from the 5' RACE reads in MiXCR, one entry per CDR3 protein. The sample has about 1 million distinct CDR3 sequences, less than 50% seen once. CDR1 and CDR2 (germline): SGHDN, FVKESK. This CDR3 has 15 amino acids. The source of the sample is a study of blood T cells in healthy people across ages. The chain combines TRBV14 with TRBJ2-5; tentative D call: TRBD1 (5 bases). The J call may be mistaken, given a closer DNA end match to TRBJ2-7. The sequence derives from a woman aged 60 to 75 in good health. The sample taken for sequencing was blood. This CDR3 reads CASSPNGRGDYEQYF. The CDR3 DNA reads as TGTGCCAGCAGCCCTAATGGAAGGGGTGACTACGAGCAGTACTTC.